The sequence of this TCR beta chain was determined in a study of blood T cell repertoires in COVID-19. Study as a whole: The samples span acute and convalescent COVID-19 from the United States, Italy and Spain.

Authors' analysis steps: Cell counts per sample came from amplifying reference gene primers. Profiled with immunoSEQ multiplex PCR; TCRdb holds only in-frame clones, not every one. That table is the source of V, J and clone size, and D and trimming were worked out from the DNA. The sample lists more than 45,000 clones, 90% occurring once. The CDR3 has 15 residues. Looked up from germline, CDR1 is LNHDA and CDR2 is SQIVND (reference sequence). The junction had 12 bases not matched to a gene; V was cut back by 8 bases and J by 5 bases. The rearrangement joins TRBV19 to TRBJ1-5; TRBD1 aligns across 7 bases. Specimen: peripheral blood. This receptor was taken from a woman older than 75 with acute or convalescent COVID-19. CDR3 residues: CASGLTGIMHQPQHF. CDR3 coding DNA: TGTGCCAGTGGGCTGACAGGGATTATGCATCAGCCCCAGCATTTT.